This T cell receptor (beta chain) is from a study of a mutant IDH1 vaccine in newly diagnosed glioma. Turning to the study itself: Sex distribution of treated patients was roughly 60% male and around 38% female; mean age was around 40 years. Pretreatment consisted of radiotherapy, temozolomide, or both, with most receiving both.

The V gene's germline CDR1 is SGDLS and CDR2 YYNGEE. The V and J ends lost 0 bases and 0 bases respectively, with 9 bases between them. This CDR3 spans 15 amino acids. This sample's time point: baseline, week 1 (first vaccination visit). The treatment was: pre-vaccination baseline after standard-of-care therapy. New IDH1-mutant, ATRX-lost WHO grade 3 or 4 astrocytomas occurred in donors. Whole-study results and caveats: In 80% to 95% of patients, immune responses induced by the vaccine occurred.

To note about this clone: As yet, its antigen is unknown.

Profiling relied on immunoSEQ multiplex PCR, and the TCRdb table lists in-frame clones only, not all of them. The top ten hold over 2.5% of the sample, which has tens of thousands of clones, more than 90% seen once. This rearrangement joins TRBV9 to TRBJ1-1; no clear D gene. This clonotype originated in a man between 50 and 59 years old with glioma. The material sequenced was PBMCs, taken from a glioma patient treated with radiotherapy, temozolomide or both. CDR3 residues: CASSVDPYMNTEAFF. The CDR3 DNA sequence: TGTGCCAGCAGCGTAGATCCCTATATGAACACTGAAGCTTTCTTT.